The 27 T cell receptor beta chains below all came from one sample that was sequenced in a study of blood T cells in healthy people across ages. A J-beta primer mix and a sample-barcoded 5' primer were used in a second PCR of roughly 6 to 11 cycles. One entry per CDR3 protein, called by TCRdb with MiXCR from the 5' RACE reads. The repertoire holds about a million distinct CDR3 sequences, roughly two fifths seen once, with 10% to 15% in the top ten. The sequenced sample was blood. Source of these receptors: a man in his late teens or twenties in good health.

V gene TRBV6-2 or TRBV6-3 combines with J gene TRBJ2-2, with a possible D match to TRBD1 (5 bases). The CDR3 extends over 15 amino acids. CDR1 and CDR2 (germline): MNHEY, SVGEGT. V was shortened by 4 bases and J by 1 base, with 10 bases between the two germline ends. The CDR3 here is CASSWGTENTGELFF. CDR3 DNA sequence: TGTGCCAGCAGTTGGGGCACAGAGAACACCGGGGAGCTGTTTTTT.

V gene TRBV6-6 combines with J gene TRBJ1-1; D is unresolved. The CDR3 loop spans 12 amino acids. Trimming stripped 5 bases from V and 4 bases from J, with 8 bases between. Germline V gene sequence: CDR1 MNHNY, CDR2 SVGAGI (reference sequence). CDR3 region: CASSRIATEAFF. The CDR3 DNA reads TGTGCCAGCAGTCGCATTGCCACTGAAGCTTTCTTT.

This clonotype has a handful of counts. This rearrangement joins TRBV5-4 to TRBJ2-1; a possible D gene is TRBD1 (5 bases). Germline-derived CDR1 and CDR2 are SGHNT and YYREEE (reference sequence). V shed 2 bases and J shed 6 bases, with 9 bases lying between them. This CDR3 has 13 amino acids. The CDR3 DNA is TGTGCCAGCAGCTTAGCAGGGCCCAATGAGCAGTTCTTC. Protein: CASSLAGPNEQFF.

The gene calls are TRBV7-9 and TRBJ2-7, with 8 bases matching TRBD1. Germline CDR1 and CDR2: SEHNR and FQNEAQ (reference sequence). The trim removed 5 bases at V and 1 base at J, leaving 7 bases unmatched. The CDR3 loop spans 15 amino acids. The CDR3 bases are TGTGCCAGCAGCGGAACCGGGACAGGATCCTACGAGCAGTACTTC. It specifies CASSGTGTGSYEQYF.

This chain uses TRBV20-1 with TRBJ1-5, with D possibly matching TRBD1 (6 bases). Germline V CDR1 and CDR2: DFQATT, SNEGSKA (reference sequence). This CDR3 contains 15 residues. Deletions cut 5 bases from V and 0 bases from J, with 14 bases between. CDR3 in DNA: TGCAGTGCTCCCGAGGGGGGATGTAGCAATCAGCCCCAGCATTTT. It encodes CSAPEGGCSNQPQHF.

The chain joins TRBV20-1 to TRBJ2-5, with 7 bases matching TRBD1. The CDR3 contains 16 residues. Looked up from germline, CDR1 is DFQATT and CDR2 is SNEGSKA (reference sequence). Germline trimming cut 0 bases from V and 1 base from J; bases unmatched to any gene: 8. The CDR3 region is CSARDSQGVPQETQYF. CDR3 DNA sequence: TGCAGTGCTAGAGATAGCCAGGGGGTCCCCCAAGAGACCCAGTACTTC.

CDR3 region: CSARGGPDTQYF. CDR3 sequence (DNA): TGCAGTGCTAGAGGTGGTCCAGATACGCAGTATTTT. This chain joins TRBV20-1 and TRBJ2-3; D call uncertain. The germline V gene has CDR1 DFQATT and CDR2 SNEGSKA (reference sequence). Between the trimmed V and J ends, which lost 1 base and 4 bases, there was a span of 6 bases. This CDR3 region has 12 residues.

This clonotype was counted only a few times. The rearrangement uses TRBV27 and TRBJ2-4; TRBD1 might be the D (6 bases). Judging by the DNA end, TRBJ2-5 fits better; the J call may be wrong. Per the germline V gene, CDR1 is MNHEY and CDR2 is SMNVEV (reference sequence). This CDR3 comprises 14 residues. The CDR3 loop reads CASSPYRALETQYF. In DNA, the CDR3 is TGTGCCAGCAGTCCCTACAGGGCCTTAGAGACCCAGTACTTC.

This clonotype turned up a few times. The J gene is TRBJ2-2, the V gene TRBV4-2; TRBD2 matches 7 bases. V gave up 2 bases and J gave up 0 bases; unmatched junction bases: 6. Germline CDR1 reads LGHNA; CDR2 reads YNFKEQ. CDR3 length: 17 amino acids. The CDR3 coding sequence is TGTGCCAGCAGCCAACCCCGGGGGGATCCGAACACCGGGGAGCTGTTTTTT. Residues: CASSQPRGDPNTGELFF.

V and J are TRBV19 and TRBJ1-1, with no clear D. The germline gives CDR1 LNHDA, CDR2 SQIVND (reference sequence). The CDR3 length is 12 residues. V was shortened by 7 bases and J by 6 bases, with 12 bases between the two germline ends. CDR3 bases: TGTGCCAGTACCCCAGGCGTCCCTGAAGCTTTCTTT. This sequence encodes CASTPGVPEAFF. Variable domain in full (rest from reference TRBV19 and TRBJ1-1): DGGITQSPKYLFRKEGQNVTLSCEQNLNHDAMYWYRQDPGQGLRLIYYSQIVNDFQKGDIAEGYSVSREKKESFPLTVTSAQKNPTAFYLCASTPGVPEAFFGQGTRLTVV.

V usage is TRBV7-2 and J usage is TRBJ1-2, with 9 positions matching TRBD1. This CDR3 is 14 amino acids long. Per germline, CDR1 SGHTA and CDR2 FQGNSA. With 5 bases clipped from V and 4 bases from J, the junction kept 5 bases outside the gene matches. The CDR3: CASSNRGRSYGYTF. CDR3 DNA: TGTGCCAGCAGCAACAGGGGGCGAAGCTATGGCTACACCTTC.

This clonotype has at least ten counts. The rearrangement joins TRBV7-9 to TRBJ2-3, with D unresolved. Trimming removed 6 bases at V and 2 bases at J, with 6 bases between. Germline-derived CDR1 and CDR2 are SEHNR and FQNEAQ (reference sequence). The CDR3 has 12 amino acids. The CDR3 nucleotides are TGTGCCAGCAGTTCTCTCACAGATACGCAGTATTTT. Its protein is CASSSLTDTQYF.

This rearrangement joins TRBV24-1 to TRBJ2-1; D possibly corresponds to TRBD2 (7 bases). CDR3 length equals 14 residues. V shed 7 bases and J shed 6 bases, with 15 bases lying between them. Germline values: CDR1 KGHDR, CDR2 SFDVKD. The CDR3 sequence: CATRVGGQSNEQFF. In DNA form, the CDR3 reads TGTGCCACCAGAGTCGGGGGGCAAAGCAATGAGCAGTTCTTC.

Worth noting for this clonotype: Compared with germline, one end of the junction differs, possibly owing to a read error. The chain links TRBV5-1 to TRBJ1-5; D remains unclear. This CDR3 region has 15 residues. Per the germline V gene, CDR1 is SGHRS and CDR2 is YFSETQ. The chain's CDR3 is CASSTTGNSNQPQHF. For the CDR3, the DNA is TGTGCCAGCAGTACGACGGGAAATAGCAATCAGCCCCAGCATTTT. Full variable domain (outside the CDR3, taken from reference TRBV5-1 and TRBJ1-5): KAGVTQTPRYLIKTRGQQVTLSCSPISGHRSVSWYQQTPGQGLQFLFEYFSETQRNKGNFPGRFSGRQFSNSRSEMNVSTLELGDSALYLCASSTTGNSNQPQHFGDGTRLSIL.

This clonotype was recorded a few times. This chain joins TRBV20-1 and TRBJ2-1; D is tentatively TRBD1 or TRBD2 (5 bases each). The length of the CDR3 is 15 residues. Between the trimmed V and J ends, which lost 2 bases and 8 bases, there was a span of 19 bases. Looked up from germline, CDR1 is DFQATT and CDR2 is SNEGSKA (reference sequence). The CDR3 nucleotides read TGCAGTGCTAGACCCCCGGGGTTGGTGGGGCATGAGCAGTTCTTC. Amino acid sequence: CSARPPGLVGHEQFF.

The genes are TRBV14 and TRBJ2-6, with D perhaps TRBD1 (5 bases). The CDR3 is made up of 16 amino acids. Germline assignment: CDR1 SGHDN and CDR2 FVKESK. V was shortened by 6 bases and J by 1 base, with 13 bases between the two germline ends. The DNA for the CDR3 is TGTGCCAGCAGTCCCCATGGGGCGTCTGGGGCCAACGTCCTGACTTTC. It translates to CASSPHGASGANVLTF.

This clonotype was found many times. The V gene is TRBV13, the J gene TRBJ2-1; D is unresolved. Trimming took 4 bases from V and 5 from J, leaving 6 bases between them. Germline values: CDR1 PRHDT, CDR2 FYEKMQ (reference sequence). The CDR3 runs 12 residues. CDR3 region: CASSSINNEQFF. The CDR3 DNA follows: TGTGCCAGCAGCTCAATTAACAATGAGCAGTTCTTC. Full variable domain (outside the CDR3, taken from reference TRBV13 and TRBJ2-1): AAGVIQSPRHLIKEKRETATLKCYPIPRHDTVYWYQQGPGQDPQFLISFYEKMQSDKGSIPDRFSAQQFSDYHSELNMSSLELGDSALYFCASSSINNEQFFGPGTRLTVL.

This clonotype was recorded a few times. The chain is built from TRBV4-2 and TRBJ1-2; a weak D match, TRBD1 (6 bases). The CDR3 covers 15 residues. Germline CDR1 LGHNA, CDR2 YNFKEQ. Trimming left V 3 bases short and J 8 bases short, with 19 bases between. The chain's CDR3 is CASSHDIGGTGGYTF. CDR3 sequence (DNA): TGTGCCAGCAGCCATGATATAGGGGGGACTGGGGGCTACACCTTC.

V and J are TRBV29-1 and TRBJ1-2; no firm D call. Germline loops: CDR1 SQVTM, CDR2 ANQGSEA. This CDR3 region has 14 residues. Trimming removed 3 bases at V and 5 bases at J, with 16 bases between. DNA of the CDR3: TGCAGCGTTGATGTCAAAGGCATAACATATGGCTACACCTTC. This sequence encodes CSVDVKGITYGYTF.

The sample holds a few counts of this clonotype. The rearrangement links TRBV27 to TRBJ1-4; unclear D gene. The V and J ends lost 2 bases and 8 bases respectively, with 21 bases between them. CDR1 is MNHEY and CDR2 is SMNVEV in the germline V gene (reference sequence). The CDR3 is 17 residues long. The CDR3 loop reads CASSLRRAELGGEKLFF. The CDR3 nucleotides are TGTGCCAGCAGTTTACGAAGGGCCGAATTGGGAGGCGAAAAACTGTTTTTT.

This clonotype came up a few times. The CDR3, as DNA: TGCGCCAGCAGCCAAGATAGGCGGAAGGGCCCTAACACTGAGGAAGCTTTCTTT. It encodes CASSQDRRKGPNTEEAFF. The chain combines TRBV4-3 with TRBJ1-1; D is unclear. V was trimmed by 0 bases and J by 8 bases, leaving 25 bases between them. The CDR3 consists of 18 residues. CDR1 and CDR2 (germline): LGHNA, YSLEER.

This clonotype was seen repeatedly, ten times or more. V usage is TRBV2 and J usage is TRBJ2-5, with a weak D call TRBD2 (6 bases). Germline loops: CDR1 SNHLY, CDR2 FYNNEI. V lost 9 bases and J lost 1, with 15 bases in between. CDR3 length: 14 amino acids. CDR3 in DNA: TGTGCCAGACGAATTGGGACTTCCCAAGAGACCCAGTACTTC. It codes for CARRIGTSQETQYF.

V usage is TRBV7-2 and J usage is TRBJ2-7; no clear D gene. CDR3 length: 14 amino acids. The germline gives CDR1 SGHTA, CDR2 FQGNSA. The V and J ends lost 5 bases and 1 base respectively, with 12 bases between them. Here the CDR3 DNA reads TGTGCCAGCAGCACCTATCTAGAATCCTACGAGCAGTACTTC. Encoded protein: CASSTYLESYEQYF.

Only a few counts were recorded for this clonotype. The genes are TRBV5-1 and TRBJ2-3; tentatively, D is TRBD1 (6 bases). The V end was cut by 4 bases, the J end by 6 bases, with 21 bases between. Germline CDR1 and CDR2: SGHRS and YFSETQ. This CDR3 contains 16 residues. In DNA form, the CDR3 reads TGCGCCAGCAGCCTTCACAGGGAAGGGTCACGGGATACGCAGTATTTT. Amino acids: CASSLHREGSRDTQYF.

This clonotype has more than one count but fewer than ten. V gene TRBV2 combines with J gene TRBJ2-1; 7 bases map to TRBD1. Germline V CDR1 and CDR2: SNHLY, FYNNEI. The junction had 4 bases not matched to a gene; V was cut back by 6 bases and J by 8 bases. The CDR3 is 12 residues long. CDR3 nucleotide sequence: TGTGCCAGCAGCCGGGACAGCCATGAGCAGTTCTTC. As protein: CASSRDSHEQFF.

The V call is TRBV11-1, the J call TRBJ2-1; D is perhaps TRBD2 (7 bases). Germline V gives CDR1 SGHAT, CDR2 FQDESV (reference sequence). Trimming left V 0 bases short and J 2 bases short, with 14 bases between. This CDR3 contains 17 residues. CDR3 in amino acids: CASSLARGARTYNEQFF. As DNA, the CDR3 is TGTGCCAGCAGCTTAGCACGGGGGGCCAGGACCTACAATGAGCAGTTCTTC.

The sample holds a few counts of this clonotype. The rearrangement links TRBV7-9 to TRBJ1-6; D gene unclear. The germline CDR1 and CDR2 sequences are SEHNR and FQNEAQ (reference sequence). Trimming pared 7 bases from V and 4 bases from J, leaving 11 bases between. The CDR3 is 14 amino acids. The CDR3 nucleotides are TGTGCCAGCAACCGGACTGATTATAATTCACCCCTCCACTTT. Translated: CASNRTDYNSPLHF.